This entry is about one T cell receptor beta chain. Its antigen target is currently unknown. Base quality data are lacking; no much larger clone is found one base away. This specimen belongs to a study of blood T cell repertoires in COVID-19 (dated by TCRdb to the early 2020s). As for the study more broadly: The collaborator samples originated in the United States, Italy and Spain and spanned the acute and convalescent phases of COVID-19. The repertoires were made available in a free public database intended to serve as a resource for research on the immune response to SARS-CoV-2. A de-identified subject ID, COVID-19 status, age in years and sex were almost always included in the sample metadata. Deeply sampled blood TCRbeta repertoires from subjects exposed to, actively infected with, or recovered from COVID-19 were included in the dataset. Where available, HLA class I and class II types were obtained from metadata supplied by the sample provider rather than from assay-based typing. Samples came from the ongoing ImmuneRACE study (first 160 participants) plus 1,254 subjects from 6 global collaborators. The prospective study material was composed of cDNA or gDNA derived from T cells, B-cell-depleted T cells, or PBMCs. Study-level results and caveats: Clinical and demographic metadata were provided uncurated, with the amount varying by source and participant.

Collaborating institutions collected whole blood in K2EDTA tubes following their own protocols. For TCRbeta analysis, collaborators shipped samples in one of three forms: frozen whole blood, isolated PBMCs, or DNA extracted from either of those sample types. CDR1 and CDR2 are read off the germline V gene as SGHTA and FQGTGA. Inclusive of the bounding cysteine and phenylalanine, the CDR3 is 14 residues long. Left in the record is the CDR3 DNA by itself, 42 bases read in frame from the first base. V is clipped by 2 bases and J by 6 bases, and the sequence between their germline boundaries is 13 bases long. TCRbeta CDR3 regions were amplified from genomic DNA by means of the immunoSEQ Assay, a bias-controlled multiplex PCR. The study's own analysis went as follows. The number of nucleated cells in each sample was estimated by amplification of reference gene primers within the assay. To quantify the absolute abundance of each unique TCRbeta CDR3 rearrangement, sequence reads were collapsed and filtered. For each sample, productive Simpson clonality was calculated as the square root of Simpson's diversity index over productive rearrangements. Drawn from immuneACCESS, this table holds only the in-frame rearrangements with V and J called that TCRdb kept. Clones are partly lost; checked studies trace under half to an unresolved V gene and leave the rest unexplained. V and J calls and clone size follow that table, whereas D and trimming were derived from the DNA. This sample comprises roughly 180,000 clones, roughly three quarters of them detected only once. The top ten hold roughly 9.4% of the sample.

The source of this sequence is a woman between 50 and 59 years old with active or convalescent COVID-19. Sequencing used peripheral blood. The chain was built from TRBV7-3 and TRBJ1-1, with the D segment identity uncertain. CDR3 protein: CASSLGEGSAEAFF. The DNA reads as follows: TGTGCCAGCAGCTTAGGGGAGGGTTCGGCTGAAGCTTTCTTT.